These T cell receptor beta chains were read from a single sample in a study of shared clonotypes between healthy human individuals. Measured with immunoSEQ multiplex PCR; TCRdb has only the in-frame clones, and not every one. The top ten hold 0.7% to 0.95% of the sample, which has approximately 1,000,000 clones, 77% seen once. The sample comprised memory CD4+ T cells from PBMCs. These receptors were collected from a young man in good health. Some clones in this sample may be carry-over from other donors' samples. CDR3s include the opening cysteine and the closing phenylalanine or tryptophan. D genes are given only for firm matches. Not all rows give a size; the values are once, few, many and, for expanded clones, a class.

NA | TRBJ2-3 | NA | TRBV9 | TGTGCCAGCAGCTTTCGACCTAACCCCTTCACAGATACGCAGTATTTT | CASSFRPNPFTDTQYF
NA | TRBJ2-2 | NA | TRBV14 | TGTGCCAGCAGCCAACAATACACCGGGGAGCTGTTTTTT | CASSQQYTGELFF
NA | TRBJ2-3 | TRBD2 | TRBV6-6 | TGTGCCAGCAGACTATGGGGGGGAACGTCAGATACGCAGTATTTT | CASRLWGGTSDTQYF
many | TRBJ2-7 | TRBD2 | TRBV28 | TGTGCCAGCAGTTTTAGCGGGACGGTAACCTACGAGCAGTACTTC | CASSFSGTVTYEQYF
once | TRBJ1-5 | NA | TRBV5-5 | TGTGCCAGCAGCTCGTCCGGGACAAGGAACAGTCAGCCCCAGCATTTT | CASSSSGTRNSQPQHF
few | TRBJ1-1 | NA | TRBV29-1 | TGCAGCGTTGCTGTTAAACTGGCGAACACTGAAGCTTTCTTT | CSVAVKLANTEAFF
NA | TRBJ2-7 | NA | TRBV4-1 | TGCGCCAGCAGCCAAGATGAGACAGATGTTGAGCAGTACTTC | CASSQDETDVEQYF
many | TRBJ2-5 | NA | TRBV4-3 | TGCGCCAGCAGCCTTCGGGAACAAGAGACCCAGTACTTC | CASSLREQETQYF
NA | TRBJ2-6 | NA | TRBV19 | TGTGCCTCCGGGGGCGCGGTCTCTGGGGCCAACGTCCTGACTTTC | CASGGAVSGANVLTF
NA | TRBJ2-7 | TRBD1 | TRBV5-4 | TGTGCCAGCAGCCTGGACAGGGGGGGCGAGCAGTACTTC | CASSLDRGGEQYF
few | TRBJ1-4 | NA | TRBV27 | TGTGCCAGCAGTCCAAGGTCGGGGGCAACTAATGAAAAACTGTTTTTT | CASSPRSGATNEKLFF
NA | TRBJ1-5 | NA | TRBV27 | TGTGCCAGCAGTTTATGGGGTGACACGACTAATCAGCCCCAGCATTTT | CASSLWGDTTNQPQHF
NA | TRBJ2-7 | TRBD2 | TRBV7-9 | TGTGCCAGCAGCTCAACCGGGACTAGTTTATCCTACGAGCAGTACTTC | CASSSTGTSLSYEQYF
NA | TRBJ1-2 | NA | TRBV28 | TGTGCCAGCAGTTTATCCCGGTATGGCTACACCTTC | CASSLSRYGYTF
NA | TRBJ2-4 | TRBD1 | TRBV29-1 | TGCAGCGTTGAAGATACAGGGGCTGACATTCAGTACTTC | CSVEDTGADIQYF
few | TRBJ1-3 | NA | TRBV7-2 | TGTGCCAGCAGCGATGGACGGCAGAGCTCTGGAAACACCATATATTTT | CASSDGRQSSGNTIYF
few | TRBJ1-5 | NA | TRBV28 | TGTGCCAGCAGCTCCGAGGGTCGCAATCAGCCCCAGCATTTT | CASSSEGRNQPQHF
NA | TRBJ2-2 | NA | TRBV7-2 | TGTGCCAGCCGCAGGGACGGGAACACCGGGGAGCTGTTTTTT | CASRRDGNTGELFF
NA | TRBJ1-2 | TRBD1 | TRBV27 | TGTGCCAGCAAGTTTTTCGGGACAGGGGGTAACTATGGCTACACCTTC | CASKFFGTGGNYGYTF
NA | TRBJ2-7 | NA | TRBV2 | TGTGCCAGCAGTGAGGGCTTCCTCTCCTACGAGCAGTACTTC | CASSEGFLSYEQYF
NA | TRBJ1-1 | NA | TRBV2 | TGTGCCAGCAGTCCGATTGCCCTGGGCACTGAAGCTTTCTTT | CASSPIALGTEAFF
NA | TRBJ1-3 | NA | TRBV6-1 | TGTGCCAGCAGTGGAGGGCAAGATGTAAACACCATATATTTT | CASSGGQDVNTIYF
once | TRBJ2-7 | TRBD1 | TRBV13 | TGTGCCAGCACCGCCCGCCCGGGACAGGGGGTAACCGAGCAGTACTTC | CASTARPGQGVTEQYF
NA | TRBJ2-4 | TRBD2 | TRBV7-8 | TGTGCCAGCAGCCCCTTGGGAGCGGGAGGTCGCATTCAGTACTTC | CASSPLGAGGRIQYF
once | TRBJ2-7 | TRBD1 | TRBV18 | TGTGCCAGCTCGCCGACAGGGGGCGCCTACGAGCAGTACTTC | CASSPTGGAYEQYF
NA | TRBJ2-7 | TRBD1 | TRBV18 | TGTGCCAGCTCACCAGACAGGGCAAGCAACGAGCAGTACTTC | CASSPDRASNEQYF
NA | TRBJ2-7 | NA | TRBV9 | TGTGCCAGCAGCGAGGCCCCCGGGGCCTACGAGCAGTACTTC | CASSEAPGAYEQYF
NA | TRBJ2-3 | TRBD2 | TRBV29-1 | TGCAGCTCTGGCGGGAGAACAGATACGCAGTATTTT | CSSGGRTDTQYF
NA | TRBJ2-1 | NA | TRBV11-2 | TGTGCCAGCAGAATTCCGGGGAGGGGGCTCTACAATGAGCAGTTCTTC | CASRIPGRGLYNEQFF
NA | TRBJ2-1 | NA | TRBV5-1 | TGCGCCAGCAGCTTGCACGCCGACGGAGTAGGGACTGAGCAGTTCTTC | CASSLHADGVGTEQFF
NA | TRBJ2-7 | TRBD2 | TRBV14 | TGTGCCAGCAGCCAAGGGGGACCGGGACTAGCGGGGCGCTACGAGCAGTACTTC | CASSQGGPGLAGRYEQYF
NA | TRBJ2-3 | NA | TRBV5-4 | TGTGCCAGCAGCTTTATGACCCTCCGCGAGGTGGCGCAGTATTTT | CASSFMTLREVAQYF
NA | TRBJ1-5 | NA | TRBV9 | TGTGCCAGCAGCCAAGGGACCGCCGGGGGCAATCAGCCCCAGCATTTT | CASSQGTAGGNQPQHF
NA | TRBJ1-2 | NA | TRBV7-9 | TGTGCCAGCAGCTTAGCCCAAGCTAACTATGGCTACACCTTC | CASSLAQANYGYTF
NA | TRBJ2-3 | TRBD2 | TRBV6-1 | TGTGCCAGCAGTGCTAGCGGGATTCTGTCAGATACGCAGTATTTT | CASSASGILSDTQYF
NA | TRBJ2-5 | NA | TRBV7-3 | TGTGCCAGCAGCTTATCCCGGGGCCACCAAGAGACCCAGTACTTC | CASSLSRGHQETQYF
NA | TRBJ2-1 | TRBD2 | TRBV7-3 | TGTGCCAGCAGCCGTGGGACTAGCGGGCTCAATGAGCAGTTCTTC | CASSRGTSGLNEQFF
NA | TRBJ2-1 | TRBD1 | TRBV5-1 | TGCGCCAGCAGAGAGGGGGCTGGGTCCTACAATGAGCAGTTCTTC | CASREGAGSYNEQFF
many | TRBJ2-7 | TRBD2 | TRBV5-4 | TGTGCCAGCAGCTCCAGCGGGACCCTCTACGAGCAGTACTTC | CASSSSGTLYEQYF
NA | TRBJ1-2 | TRBD1 | TRBV28 | TGTGCCAGCAGTTCCCCCGGACAGGGGGATGGCTACACCTTC | CASSSPGQGDGYTF
NA | TRBJ2-7 | TRBD1 | TRBV5-1 | TGCGCCAGCAGCCAGTCCGGGACAGTCAACTACGAGCAGTACTTC | CASSQSGTVNYEQYF
NA | TRBJ2-5 | NA | TRBV5-1 | TGCGCCAGCAGCTTGGCCGGGTCCACCAAGACCCAGTACTTC | CASSLAGSTKTQYF
NA | TRBJ1-2 | NA | TRBV7-9 | TGTGCCAGCAGCTTTGGGGTAGGCTATGGCTACACCTTC | CASSFGVGYGYTF
few | TRBJ1-1 | TRBD1 | TRBV5-1 | TGCGCCAGCAGCTCGATTGAGACAGGGAGCACTGAAGCTTTCTTT | CASSSIETGSTEAFF
few | TRBJ2-2 | NA | TRBV7-2 | TGTGCCAGCAGCGTCAGGATCACCGGGGAGCTGTTTTTT | CASSVRITGELFF
NA | TRBJ1-4 | NA | TRBV4-3 | TGCGCCAGCAGCCAAGACGGGGGACGCGAAAAACTGTTTTTT | CASSQDGGREKLFF
NA | TRBJ2-7 | NA | TRBV27 | TGTGCCAGCCGAGACGGAGGGGGCTCCTACGAGCAGTACTTC | CASRDGGGSYEQYF
NA | TRBJ2-1 | TRBD2 | TRBV6-4 | TGTGCCAGCACAAGGAGCGGGGGGGAACTCAATGAGCAGTTCTTC | CASTRSGGELNEQFF
NA | TRBJ2-7 | TRBD2 | TRBV18 | TGTGCCAGCTCACGAATAGCGGGAGGGCCCGACGCCTACGAGCAGTACTTC | CASSRIAGGPDAYEQYF
NA | TRBJ1-5 | NA | TRBV5-4 | TGTGCCAGCAGCTTGGGGGCAGGGATTTGGCAGCCCCAGCATTTT | CASSLGAGIWQPQHF
NA | TRBJ2-6 | TRBD2 | TRBV4-1 | TGCGCCAGCAGCCAAGATAGACCGGGACTAGCGCCTGGGGCCAACGTCCTGACTTTC | CASSQDRPGLAPGANVLTF
NA | TRBJ1-2 | NA | TRBV28 | TGTGCCAGCAGTTTTCTGAGGGATAGCTACACCTTC | CASSFLRDSYTF
NA | TRBJ2-5 | NA | TRBV7-3 | TGTGCCAGCAGCTTCGGGGCTGAGGAGACCCAGTACTTC | CASSFGAEETQYF
few | TRBJ1-4 | NA | TRBV4-2 | TGTGCCAGCAGCCCGGGACGGAGGGGGAATGAAAAACTGTTTTTT | CASSPGRRGNEKLFF
few | TRBJ1-2 | NA | TRBV27 | TGTGCCAGCAGTCTCTACGGGGTCTATGGCTACACCTTC | CASSLYGVYGYTF
NA | TRBJ2-7 | TRBD2 | TRBV28 | TGTGCCAGCAGACCGGGACTAGCTTCGACCAGGGAGTACTTC | CASRPGLASTREYF
NA | TRBJ2-7 | NA | TRBV11-3 | TGTGCCAGCAGCTTAGGGACAGACTCCTACGAGCAGTACTTC | CASSLGTDSYEQYF
NA | TRBJ2-7 | NA | TRBV30 | TGTGCCTGGAGTGTCGGTTCGGGTGGATTCTACGAGCAGTACTTC | CAWSVGSGGFYEQYF
NA | TRBJ2-7 | TRBD2 | TRBV2 | TGTGCCAGCAGTGAAGGGGGTAGCGGGAGAGGATACGAGCAGTACTTC | CASSEGGSGRGYEQYF